This T cell receptor beta chain is from a study of T cell responses to AZD1222 COVID-19 vaccine. Comments on this clone: Its antigen is not identified.

Study-level points and caveats: Females outnumbered males among donors, who were mostly white British; clonal diversity was possibly underestimated. A reported finding is that nearly half of spike-specific TCRs target unmutated variant regions. Among AZD1222 vaccinees, only six or seven were seropositive at baseline. Spike was spanned by vaccine-associated CD4 TCRs, which were dominant at 160-218 and 743-854.

In germline, CDR1 is SGHDN, CDR2 FVKESK. The germline V and J ends were trimmed by 4 bases and 9 bases, with 13 bases remaining between them. This CDR3 region has 13 residues. Using immunoSEQ multiplex PCR, the repertoire was profiled, and TCRdb retains in-frame clones only, with some absent. This listing includes over 120,000 clones. The specimen sequenced was peripheral blood. This sequence joins TRBV14 and TRBJ2-1; D is unresolved. This TCR was sampled from an adult in good health. The DNA for the CDR3 is TGTGCCAGCAGCCTGGGCCCTATGACTGAGCAGTTCTTC. It translates to CASSLGPMTEQFF. The full variable domain, with the rest looked up from reference TRBV14 and TRBJ2-1, is EAGVTQFPSHSVIEKGQTVTLRCDPISGHDNLYWYRRVMGKEIKFLLHFVKESKQDESGMPNNRFLAERTGGTYSTLKVQPAELEDSGVYFCASSLGPMTEQFFGPGTRLTVL.